The 8 T cell receptor beta chains presented below share a single source sample, sequenced in a study of T cell changes during pregnancy in multiple sclerosis. Clones were read by immunoSEQ multiplex PCR, and TCRdb kept only the in-frame ones, dropping some. This table has approximately 100,000 clones, 90% to 95% appearing once. The sequenced sample was peripheral blood, obtained after pregnancy. All receptors come from a female donor in good health, enrolled as a control in a pregnancy study.

The chain is built from TRBV6-5 and TRBJ1-1, with D uncertain. With 2 bases removed from V and 8 bases from J, the gap between germline ends came to 9 bases. Germline loops: CDR1 MNHEY, CDR2 SVGAGI. CDR3 size: 12 residues. CDR3 protein: CASSYMTFEAFF. In nucleotides, the CDR3 is TGTGCCAGCAGTTACATGACATTCGAAGCTTTCTTT.

The chain links TRBV6-5 to TRBJ2-2; perhaps TRBD1 as D (5 bases). Germline CDR1 is MNHEY and CDR2 is SVGAGI. The V gene lost 5 bases and the J gene lost 5 bases, with 12 bases spanning the gap. This CDR3 region has 14 residues. The CDR3 nucleotides are TGTGCCAGCAGTCCAGGGTTAGGGACCGGGGAGCTGTTTTTT. This sequence encodes CASSPGLGTGELFF.

This chain links TRBV18 with TRBJ2-4; 8 positions agree with TRBD1. The CDR3 consists of 17 residues. Germline V gene sequence: CDR1 KGHSH, CDR2 LQKENI. V dropped 2 bases and J dropped 0; count of bases not matched to a gene: 6. The CDR3 coding sequence is TGTGCCAGCTCACCAGGGACAGGAATACTAGCCAAAAACATTCAGTACTTC. This codes for CASSPGTGILAKNIQYF.

This sequence joins TRBV19 and TRBJ1-5; 7 nucleotides align to TRBD1. The CDR3 contains 18 residues. Germline trimming cut 3 bases from V and 5 bases from J; bases unmatched to any gene: 16. The germline CDR1 and CDR2 sequences are LNHDA and SQIVND (reference sequence). CDR3 nucleotides: TGTGCCAGTAGTATCATGGAGGGGGCCCGGCGGGGTTATCAGCCCCAGCATTTT. It translates to CASSIMEGARRGYQPQHF.

The J gene is TRBJ1-1, the V gene TRBV11-3, with TRBD1 as a possible D gene (5 bases). Looked up from germline, CDR1 is SGHNT and CDR2 is YENEEA. The ends were cut back, 4 bases at V and 1 base at J, with 16 bases in the middle. The CDR3 length is 16 residues. This CDR3 is CASSSRDWRTNTEAFF. The CDR3 coding sequence is TGTGCCAGCAGCTCCAGGGATTGGCGGACGAACACTGAAGCTTTCTTT.

The chain recombines TRBV6-5 with TRBJ2-7; 11 bases fit TRBD2. J gave up 1 base and V 3 bases, and 5 bases lay outside the gene matches. CDR1 is MNHEY and CDR2 is SVGAGI in the germline V gene. This CDR3 spans 16 amino acids. DNA for the CDR3: TGTGCCAGCAGTTATGACGGGACTAGCGGTTCCTACGAGCAGTACTTC. Amino acid sequence: CASSYDGTSGSYEQYF.

The chain is built from TRBV9 and TRBJ2-3; D unclear. The V end lost 0 bases, the J end lost 6 bases, and 5 bases lay between the germline ends. The germline V gene encodes CDR1 SGDLS and CDR2 YYNGEE. The CDR3 spans 12 residues. Here the CDR3 DNA reads TGTGCCAGCAGCGTAGCCCCTGATACGCAGTATTTT. It is translated as CASSVAPDTQYF. The entire variable domain, with the rest obtained from reference TRBV9 and TRBJ2-3, is as follows: DSGVTQTPKHLITATGQRVTLRCSPRSGDLSVYWYQQSLDQGLQFLIQYYNGEERAKGNILERFSAQQFPDLHSELNLSSLELGDSALYFCASSVAPDTQYFGPGTRLTVL.

The rearrangement joins TRBV5-6 to TRBJ1-1, with D maybe TRBD1 (5 bases). The V gene lost 3 bases and the J gene lost 4 bases, with 10 bases spanning the gap. Germline CDR1 and CDR2: SGHDT and YYEEEE. This CDR3 spans 13 amino acids. The CDR3, as DNA: TGTGCCAGCAGCTGGGGACTCAGCACTGAAGCTTTCTTT. Its protein is CASSWGLSTEAFF.